This T cell receptor (beta chain) was documented in a study of T-cell reconstitution after alpha-beta-depleted transplantation in children. Germline CDR1 is MGHDK and CDR2 is SYGVNS. The CDR3 is 14 amino acids. The trim removed 4 bases at V and 6 bases at J, leaving 3 bases unmatched. Unique molecular identifiers were built into the TCRbeta library. Via MiXCR, TCRdb re-called the PCR reads, giving one row per CDR3 protein. The sample lists roughly 300,000 distinct CDR3 sequences, around 9.6% occurring once. The TCR sequence derives from a human donor who donated a stem cell graft to a child with SCID. Specimen: PBMCs from the stem cell graft donor, collected from the stem cell graft. The J gene is TRBJ1-5, the V gene TRBV25-1, with 10 bases matching TRBD1. CDR3 bases: TGTGCCAGCAGTGGACAGGGGGCTAGTCAGCCCCAGCATTTT. Translating gives CASSGQGASQPQHF.